These 24 T cell receptor beta chains came from one sample sequenced in a study of blood T cell repertoires in COVID-19 (dated by TCRdb to 2018 to 2021). The receptor library was made with the immunoSEQ multiplex PCR assay. TCRdb provides this immuneACCESS table in a form limited to in-frame rearrangements. Some clones are lacking; in checked studies, under half of them reflect an unresolved V gene, and why the rest are absent is not known. The sample yields 110,000 or so clones; more than 80% were counted once. Of the sample, 5% to 6.5% is held by the ten largest clones. Sequencing input: peripheral blood. These receptors all stem from a woman aged 60-75 years with COVID-19, enrolled during active disease.

The rearrangement joins TRBV11-2 to TRBJ1-4, with 7 bases that match TRBD1. V was clipped by 1 base and J by 8 bases; unmatched bases: 4. Germline CDR1 is SGHAT and CDR2 is FQNNGV. The CDR3 covers 14 residues. This CDR3 is CASSLGAGGEKLFF. DNA of the CDR3: TGTGCCAGCAGCTTAGGTGCAGGGGGGGAAAAACTGTTTTTT.

The chain uses TRBV30 and TRBJ2-1; D not certain. The CDR3 loop spans 11 amino acids. From germline, CDR1 is GTSNPN and CDR2 SVGIG (reference sequence). V was shortened by 2 bases and J by 5 bases, with 4 bases between the two germline ends. This CDR3 is CAWSQDNEQFF. The CDR3 coding sequence is TGTGCCTGGAGTCAGGACAATGAGCAGTTCTTC. The entire variable domain, with the rest obtained from reference TRBV30 and TRBJ2-1, is as follows: SQTIHQWPATLVQPVGSPLSLECTVEGTSNPNLYWYRQAAGRGLQLLFYSVGIGQISSEVPQNLSASRPQDRQFILSSKKLLLSDSGFYLCAWSQDNEQFFGPGTRLTVL.

CDR3: CASSLGASYMNTEAFF. The CDR3 nucleotides read TGCGCCAGCAGCTTAGGAGCGTCTTACATGAACACTGAAGCTTTCTTT. The rearrangement uses TRBV5-1 and TRBJ1-1, with D unclear. The V end lost 2 bases, the J end lost 0 bases, and 14 bases lay between the germline ends. CDR1 is SGHRS, CDR2 YFSETQ, per germline. The CDR3 has 16 residues.

This clone appeared a single time. The chain combines TRBV27 with TRBJ1-2, with a tentative D call TRBD1 (6 bases). The CDR3 covers 17 residues. Germline V CDR1 and CDR2: MNHEY, SMNVEV (reference sequence). V was clipped by 5 bases and J by 8 bases, with 27 bases between them. The CDR3 bases are TGTGCCAGCAGTCCCCCGCGCTGGGGGGGGCGAGTGGAAGGCTACACCTTC. Residues: CASSPPRWGGRVEGYTF.

The chain has TRBV5-1 and TRBJ2-7, with 10 bases aligning to TRBD1. J gave up 5 bases and V 0 bases, and 2 bases lay outside the gene matches. This CDR3 contains 14 residues. The germline V gene has CDR1 SGHRS and CDR2 YFSETQ. The CDR3 sequence: CASSLAGTGDEQYF. The CDR3 region has the DNA TGCGCCAGCAGCTTGGCCGGGACAGGGGACGAGCAGTACTTC.

The V gene is TRBV4-2, the J gene TRBJ1-5; D possibly corresponds to TRBD1 (5 bases). The CDR3 consists of 15 residues. V was trimmed by 1 base and J by 5 bases, leaving 12 bases between them. The germline gives CDR1 LGHNA, CDR2 YNFKEQ. The DNA of the CDR3 is TGTGCCAGCAGCCAAGGGCCAGGGTCGGATCAGCCCCAGCATTTT. Its protein product is CASSQGPGSDQPQHF.

The chain employs TRBV5-1 and TRBJ2-1; D uncertain. CDR3 length: 14 amino acids. Germline V gene lookup returns CDR1 SGHRS and CDR2 YFSETQ. V was clipped by 4 bases and J by 0 bases, with 8 bases between them. CDR3 sequence (DNA): TGCGCCAGCAGCCCCCGGGTCTCCTACAATGAGCAGTTCTTC. Translated, it gives CASSPRVSYNEQFF.

J is TRBJ2-7 and V is TRBV5-4; 10 bases line up with TRBD1. V shed 4 bases, J shed 2 bases, and the junction held 3 bases outside the gene matches. The germline CDR1 and CDR2 sequences are SGHNT and YYREEE (reference sequence). The CDR3 runs to 14 residues. The CDR3 loop reads CASSLGTGAYEQYF. CDR3 in DNA: TGTGCCAGCAGCCTCGGGACAGGGGCCTACGAGCAGTACTTC.

This chain joins TRBV18 and TRBJ1-1; D gene uncertain. The germline V gene encodes CDR1 KGHSH and CDR2 LQKENI. There are 13 residues in the CDR3. V was shortened by 3 bases and J by 11 bases, with 16 bases between the two germline ends. The CDR3 region is CASSPSVGFMAFF. DNA for the CDR3: TGTGCCAGCTCACCCAGCGTAGGTTTCATGGCTTTCTTT. The variable domain in full, with the rest retrieved from reference TRBV18 and TRBJ1-1, is NAGVMQNPRHLVRRRGQEARLRCSPMKGHSHVYWYRQLPEEGLKFMVYLQKENIIDESGMPKERFSAEFPKEGPSILRIQQVVRGDSAAYFCASSPSVGFMAFFGQGTRLTVV.

This clone was counted only a few times. V gene TRBV3-1 (or the pseudogene TRBV3-2) combines with J gene TRBJ1-5; maybe TRBD1 (6 bases). Germline CDR1 and CDR2: LGHDT and YNNKEL (reference sequence). The CDR3 has 13 residues. Trimming removed 2 bases from V and 6 bases from J, with 8 bases in between. The CDR3 sequence: CASSQTGTQPQHF. For the CDR3, the DNA is TGTGCCAGCAGCCAAACAGGGACTCAGCCCCAGCATTTT.

This clone was recorded only once. J is TRBJ2-2 and V is TRBV5-4; D is ambiguous. Trimming left V 2 bases short and J 6 bases short, with 14 bases between. Germline assignment: CDR1 SGHNT and CDR2 YYREEE (reference sequence). The CDR3 length is 15 residues. The CDR3 region has the DNA TGTGCCAGCAGCTTTGGCTCCCCTGGCTCCGGGGAGCTGTTTTTT. This gives the protein CASSFGSPGSGELFF.

In the case of this clone: This may be a read error, as it is one base from a much larger clone. Other DNA sequences in this specimen translate into the identical CDR3. This rearrangement joins TRBV12-5 to TRBJ2-5; 7 nucleotides line up with TRBD2. The CDR3 consists of 17 residues. CDR1 and CDR2 from the germline V gene are LGHNT and FRNRAP. The CDR3 coding sequence is TGTGCTCGTGGTTTGGGGGGGACCGGAGGGCAACAAGAGACCCAGTACTTC. This gives the protein CARGLGGTGGQQETQYF.

There are many counts of this clone. This chain links TRBV19 with TRBJ2-7; tentatively, D is TRBD1 (5 bases). Trimming took 10 bases from V and 2 from J, leaving 21 bases between them. The CDR3 spans 15 residues. Per germline, CDR1 LNHDA and CDR2 SQIVND (reference sequence). CDR3 residues: CATLSGQGGTYEQYF. The CDR3 nucleotides read TGTGCCACCCTTAGTGGGCAGGGTGGAACCTACGAGCAGTACTTC.

The rearrangement uses TRBV7-6 and TRBJ1-2, with D possibly TRBD1 on 6 matching bases. This CDR3 region has 13 residues. V was clipped by 1 base and J by 7 bases, with 10 bases between them. The germline V gene has CDR1 SGHVS and CDR2 FNYEAQ. The CDR3 loop is CASSLGRGGGYTF. Written as DNA, the CDR3 is TGTGCCAGCAGCTTAGGCAGGGGTGGTGGCTACACCTTC.

CDR3 amino acids: CASHVYIPAEAFF. In DNA, the CDR3 is TGTGCCAGCCACGTTTACATACCTGCTGAAGCTTTCTTT. This chain joins TRBV2 and TRBJ1-1; D is uncertain. Germline lookup yields CDR1 SNHLY and CDR2 FYNNEI. Between the trimmed V and J ends, which lost 8 bases and 6 bases, there was a span of 16 bases. There are 13 residues in the CDR3. Combining the CDR3 with reference TRBV2 and TRBJ1-1 gives the whole variable domain EPEVTQTPSHQVTQMGQEVILRCVPISNHLYFYWYRQILGQKVEFLVSFYNNEISEKSEIFDDQFSVERPDGSNFTLKIRSTKLEDSAMYFCASHVYIPAEAFFGQGTRLTVV.

This clone appeared a single time. The genes are TRBV7-9 and TRBJ2-3; possibly TRBD1 for D (6 bases). Germline V lookup: CDR1 SEHNR, CDR2 FQNEAQ (reference sequence). The CDR3 loop spans 15 amino acids. V was clipped by 5 bases and J by 2 bases, with 14 bases between them. For the CDR3, the DNA is TGTGCCAGCAGCACCGAAACAGGGCCCACAGATACGCAGTATTTT. This codes for CASSTETGPTDTQYF.

This rearrangement joins TRBV19 to TRBJ1-1; D ambiguous. The CDR3 length is 13 residues. Trimming left V 6 bases short and J 0 bases short, with 8 bases between. Looked up from germline, CDR1 is LNHDA and CDR2 is SQIVND (reference sequence). In DNA, the CDR3 is TGTGCCAGTAGCCTCTACTTGAACACTGAAGCTTTCTTT. It yields the protein CASSLYLNTEAFF.

The rearrangement links TRBV27 to TRBJ2-1; 12 nucleotides match TRBD2. Germline CDR1 reads MNHEY; CDR2 reads SMNVEV (reference sequence). The CDR3 totals 16 residues. Trimming removed 1 base from V and 8 bases from J; junction bases left unmatched: 6. In DNA, the CDR3 is TGTGCCAGCAGTTTATTCTCTAGCGGGGGGGCCTATGAGCAGTTCTTC. This encodes CASSLFSSGGAYEQFF.

J is TRBJ2-2 and V is TRBV18, with D possibly matching TRBD2 (5 bases). The V end lost 4 bases, the J end lost 7 bases, and 7 bases lay between the germline ends. Germline V gene lookup returns CDR1 KGHSH and CDR2 LQKENI. This CDR3 has 12 amino acids. CDR3 DNA sequence: TGTGCCAGCTCACGGGAGAACGGGGAGCTGTTTTTT. Translating it yields CASSRENGELFF.

About this clone: This same CDR3 is encoded by further DNA sequences in the sample. This chain links TRBV19 with TRBJ1-2; the match to TRBD1 covers 8 bases. The germline V gene has CDR1 LNHDA and CDR2 SQIVND (reference sequence). The CDR3 covers 14 residues. Germline trimming cut 7 bases from V and 4 bases from J; bases unmatched to any gene: 8. CDR3 coding DNA: TGTGCCAGTACGAGGCCAGGGGGCGTCTATGGCTACACCTTC. It translates to CASTRPGGVYGYTF.

The gene calls are TRBV7-9 and TRBJ1-3; the D gene is possibly TRBD1 (6 bases). Trimming left V 5 bases short and J 0 bases short, with 11 bases between. The CDR3 contains 15 residues. Germline loops: CDR1 SEHNR, CDR2 FQNEAQ (reference sequence). The CDR3 protein is CASSKTGPSGNTIYF. The CDR3 DNA sequence: TGTGCCAGCAGCAAGACAGGTCCCTCTGGAAACACCATATATTTT. The full variable domain, its missing parts supplied by reference TRBV7-9 and TRBJ1-3, is DTGVSQNPRHKITKRGQNVTFRCDPISEHNRLYWYRQTLGQGPEFLTYFQNEAQLEKSRLLSDRFSAERPKGSFSTLEIQRTEQGDSAMYLCASSKTGPSGNTIYFGEGSWLTVV.

This clone is judged medium-sized (0.01 to 0.1%). This sample includes further DNA sequences coding for the same CDR3. The chain's CDR3 is CASSPPRGPQHF. CDR3 sequence (DNA): TGTGCCAGCAGTCCCCCCCGGGGGCCCCAGCATTTT. The chain uses TRBV28 and TRBJ1-5; no clear D gene. With 5 bases removed from V and 9 bases from J, the gap between germline ends came to 11 bases. Germline V gene sequence: CDR1 MDHEN, CDR2 SYDVKM. The CDR3 is made up of 12 amino acids.

The chain has TRBV6-5 and TRBJ2-2, with 9 nucleotides matching TRBD2. V lost 9 bases and J lost 8; bases outside the gene matches: 7. CDR3 length: 13 amino acids. CDR1 is MNHEY and CDR2 is SVGAGI in the germline V gene. The DNA for the CDR3 is TGTGCCAGAGCGGGGGGACCAGGAGGGGAGCTGTTTTTT. Its translation is CARAGGPGGELFF.

Only one count was recorded for this clone. This rearrangement joins TRBV6-6 to TRBJ2-4; 8 positions match TRBD2. The CDR3 spans 15 residues. Germline V gives CDR1 MNHNY, CDR2 SVGAGI (reference sequence). J gave up 6 bases and V 4 bases, and 8 bases lay outside the gene matches. As DNA, the CDR3 is TGTGCCAGCAGTTTGGTCCTAGCGGGTACAAACATTCAGTACTTC. It yields the protein CASSLVLAGTNIQYF.